This T cell receptor (beta chain) appears in the sequencing data of a study of cytomegalovirus exposure and HLA in healthy donors. Study-level results: Among TCR beta chains, those listed as cytomegalovirus-associated numbered over 150. Based on reports, TCR beta sequences accurately predicted HLA-A and HLA-B alleles for most subjects.

13 Jbeta primers and 60 Vbeta primers were used for the PCR. The repertoire was sequenced with immunoSEQ multiplex PCR; TCRdb's copy has only in-frame clones and lacks some. Its table lists around 70,000 clones. The V gene's germline CDR1 is SNHLY and CDR2 FYNNEI. CDR3 length equals 12 residues. Trimming took off 3 bases at V and 3 bases at J, with 3 bases between the two ends. Of note for this clone: Its antigen is undetermined.

The sample taken for sequencing was PBMCs. The V and J genes are TRBV2 and TRBJ1-5; no clear D. The source is a woman in her 40s in good health and CMV-seropositive. The DNA of the CDR3 is TGTGCCAGCAGTGACTCCAATCAGCCCCAGCATTTT. Encoded protein: CASSDSNQPQHF.